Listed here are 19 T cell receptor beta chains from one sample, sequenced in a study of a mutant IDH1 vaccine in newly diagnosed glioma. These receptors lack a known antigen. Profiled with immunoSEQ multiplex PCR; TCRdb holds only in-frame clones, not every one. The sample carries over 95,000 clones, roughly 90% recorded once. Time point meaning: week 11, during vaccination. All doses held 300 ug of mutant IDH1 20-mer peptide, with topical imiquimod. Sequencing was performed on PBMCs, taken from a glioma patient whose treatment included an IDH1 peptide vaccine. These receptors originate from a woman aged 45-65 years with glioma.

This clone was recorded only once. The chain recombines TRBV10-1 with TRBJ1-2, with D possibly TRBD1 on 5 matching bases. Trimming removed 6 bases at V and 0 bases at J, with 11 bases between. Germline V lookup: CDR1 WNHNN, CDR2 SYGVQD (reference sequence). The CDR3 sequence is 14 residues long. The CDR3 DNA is TGCGCCAGCAGGGGGACGGACTCTAACTATGGCTACACCTTC. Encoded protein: CASRGTDSNYGYTF.

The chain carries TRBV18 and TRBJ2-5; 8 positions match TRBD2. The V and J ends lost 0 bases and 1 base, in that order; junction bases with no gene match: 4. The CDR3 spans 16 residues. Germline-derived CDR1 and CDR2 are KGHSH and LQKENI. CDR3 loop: CASSPPGTRGQETQYF. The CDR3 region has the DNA TGTGCCAGCTCACCACCAGGGACTAGAGGCCAAGAGACCCAGTACTTC.

This CDR3 reads CASSQGYLSNQPQHF. In DNA, the CDR3 is TGTGCCAGCAGTCAGGGATATCTTAGCAATCAGCCCCAGCATTTT. The chain employs TRBV7-9 and TRBJ1-5, with D perhaps TRBD1 (5 bases). Germline V gene data show CDR1 as SEHNR and CDR2 as FQNEAQ (reference sequence). V lost 6 bases and J lost 0, with 12 bases in between. The CDR3 is 15 residues long.

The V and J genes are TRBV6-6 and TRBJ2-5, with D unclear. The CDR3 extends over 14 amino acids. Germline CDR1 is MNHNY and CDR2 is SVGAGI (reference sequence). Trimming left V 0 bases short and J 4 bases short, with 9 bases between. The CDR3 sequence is CASSYSLALETQYF. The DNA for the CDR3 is TGTGCCAGCAGTTACTCGCTGGCGCTAGAGACCCAGTACTTC.

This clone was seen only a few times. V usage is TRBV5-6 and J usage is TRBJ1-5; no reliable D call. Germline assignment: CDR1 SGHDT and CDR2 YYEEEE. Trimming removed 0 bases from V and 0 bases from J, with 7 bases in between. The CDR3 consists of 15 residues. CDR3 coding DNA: TGTGCCAGCAGCTTGGCGGGGTTTAGCAATCAGCCCCAGCATTTT. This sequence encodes CASSLAGFSNQPQHF.

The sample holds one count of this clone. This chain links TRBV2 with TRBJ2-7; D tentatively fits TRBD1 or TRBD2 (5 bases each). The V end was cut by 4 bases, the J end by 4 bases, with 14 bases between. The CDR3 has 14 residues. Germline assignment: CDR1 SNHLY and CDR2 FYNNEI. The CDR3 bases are TGTGCCAGCAGTGGGGAAGGTTGGGGGTACGAGCAGTACTTC. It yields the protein CASSGEGWGYEQYF.

In DNA form, the CDR3 reads TGTGCCAGCAGCGTAGGCGGGCCTGCCTACGAGCAGTACTTC. Amino acid sequence: CASSVGGPAYEQYF. The chain employs TRBV9 and TRBJ2-7; D might be TRBD2 (5 bases). Germline CDR1 and CDR2: SGDLS and YYNGEE. The CDR3 runs to 14 residues. V was trimmed by 0 bases and J by 2 bases, leaving 9 bases between them.

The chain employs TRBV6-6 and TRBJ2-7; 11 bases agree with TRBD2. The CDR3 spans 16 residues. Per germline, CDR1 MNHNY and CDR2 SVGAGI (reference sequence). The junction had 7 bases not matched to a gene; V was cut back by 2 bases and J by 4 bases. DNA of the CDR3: TGTGCCAGCAGTTACCCCCCCACTAGCGGGAGTTACGAGCAGTACTTC. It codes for CASSYPPTSGSYEQYF.

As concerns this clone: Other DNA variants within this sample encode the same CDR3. CDR3 coding DNA: TGTGCCAGCAGTTTCCAGGGTGCCTACAATGAGCAGTTCTTC. It encodes CASSFQGAYNEQFF. The rearrangement links TRBV27 to TRBJ2-1, with D maybe TRBD1 (5 bases). Trimming pared 3 bases from V and 2 bases from J, leaving 8 bases between. The CDR3 runs 14 residues. Germline V lookup: CDR1 MNHEY, CDR2 SMNVEV (reference sequence).

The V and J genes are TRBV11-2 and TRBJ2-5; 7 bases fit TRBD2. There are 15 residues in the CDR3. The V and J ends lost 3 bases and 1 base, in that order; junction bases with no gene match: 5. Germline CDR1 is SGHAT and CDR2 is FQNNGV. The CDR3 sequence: CASSLGGTAQETQYF. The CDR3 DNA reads TGTGCCAGCAGCTTGGGGGGGACTGCCCAAGAGACCCAGTACTTC. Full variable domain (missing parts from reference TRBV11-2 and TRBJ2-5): EAGVAQSPRYKIIEKRQSVAFWCNPISGHATLYWYQQILGQGPKLLIQFQNNGVVDDSQLPKDRFSAERLKGVDSTLKIQPAKLEDSAVYLCASSLGGTAQETQYFGPGTRLLVL.

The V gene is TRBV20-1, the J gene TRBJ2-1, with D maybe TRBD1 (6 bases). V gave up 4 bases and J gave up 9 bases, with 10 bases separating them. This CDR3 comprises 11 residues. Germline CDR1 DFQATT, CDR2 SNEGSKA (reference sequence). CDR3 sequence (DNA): TGCAGTGCTACGGACAGTCCTGAGCAGTTCTTC. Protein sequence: CSATDSPEQFF.

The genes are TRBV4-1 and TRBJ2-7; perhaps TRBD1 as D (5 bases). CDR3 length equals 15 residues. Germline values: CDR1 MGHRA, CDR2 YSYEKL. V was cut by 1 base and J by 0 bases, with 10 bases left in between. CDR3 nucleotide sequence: TGCGCCAGCAGCCAAGCCGACAGAAACTCCTACGAGCAGTACTTC. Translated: CASSQADRNSYEQYF.

CDR3 protein: CAITDPQGGTDTQYF. For the CDR3, the DNA is TGTGCCATCACCGACCCCCAGGGGGGCACAGATACGCAGTATTTT. The J gene is TRBJ2-3, the V gene TRBV10-3; 7 bases fit TRBD1. The germline V gene has CDR1 ENHRY and CDR2 SYGVKD. This CDR3 contains 15 residues. The J segment lost 1 base and the V segment lost 7 bases, leaving 8 bases of the junction unmatched.

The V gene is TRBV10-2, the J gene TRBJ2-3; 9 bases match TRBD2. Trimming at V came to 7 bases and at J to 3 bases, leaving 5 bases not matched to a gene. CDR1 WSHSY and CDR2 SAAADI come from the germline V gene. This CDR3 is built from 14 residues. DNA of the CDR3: TGCGCCAGCAAAAGCGGGAGGTTAACAGATACGCAGTATTTT. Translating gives CASKSGRLTDTQYF.

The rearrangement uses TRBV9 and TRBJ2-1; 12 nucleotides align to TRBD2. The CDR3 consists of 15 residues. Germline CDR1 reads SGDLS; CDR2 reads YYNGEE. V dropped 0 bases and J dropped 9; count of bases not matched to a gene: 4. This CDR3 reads CASSVASGRAGEQFF. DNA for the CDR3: TGTGCCAGCAGCGTAGCTAGCGGGAGGGCCGGTGAGCAGTTCTTC.

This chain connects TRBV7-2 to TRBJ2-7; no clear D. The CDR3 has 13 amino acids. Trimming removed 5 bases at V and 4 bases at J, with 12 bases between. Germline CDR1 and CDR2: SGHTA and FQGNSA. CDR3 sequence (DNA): TGTGCCAGCAGCCCCCGAGCTGGTTACGAGCAGTACTTC. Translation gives CASSPRAGYEQYF. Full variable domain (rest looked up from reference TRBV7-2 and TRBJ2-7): GAGVSQSPSNKVTEKGKDVELRCDPISGHTALYWYRQSLGQGLEFLIYFQGNSAPDKSGLPSDRFSAERTGGSVSTLTIQRTQQEDSAVYLCASSPRAGYEQYFGPGTRLTVT.

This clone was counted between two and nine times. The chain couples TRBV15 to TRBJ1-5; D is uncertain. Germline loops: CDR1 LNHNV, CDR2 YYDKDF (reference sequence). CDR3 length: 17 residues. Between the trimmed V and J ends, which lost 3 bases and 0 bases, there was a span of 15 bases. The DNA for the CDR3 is TGTGCCACCAGCAGTTTCCCTCGAGGCCATAGCAATCAGCCCCAGCATTTT. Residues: CATSSFPRGHSNQPQHF. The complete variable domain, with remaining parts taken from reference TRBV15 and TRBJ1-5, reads DAMVIQNPRYQVTQFGKPVTLSCSQTLNHNVMYWYQQKSSQAPKLLFHYYDKDFNNEADTPDNFQSRRPNTSFCFLDIRSPGLGDTAMYLCATSSFPRGHSNQPQHFGDGTRLSIL.

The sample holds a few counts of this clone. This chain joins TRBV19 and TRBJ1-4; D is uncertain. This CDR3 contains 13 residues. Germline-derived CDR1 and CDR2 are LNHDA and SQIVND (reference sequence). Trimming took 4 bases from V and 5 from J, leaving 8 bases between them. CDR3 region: CASSSQRNEKLFF. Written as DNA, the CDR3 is TGTGCCAGTAGTAGTCAGAGAAATGAAAAACTGTTTTTT.

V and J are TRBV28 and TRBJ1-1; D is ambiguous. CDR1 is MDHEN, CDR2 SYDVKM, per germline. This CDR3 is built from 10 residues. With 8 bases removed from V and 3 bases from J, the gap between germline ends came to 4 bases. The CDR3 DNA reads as TGTGCCAGCGAGGACACTGAAGCTTTCTTT. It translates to CASEDTEAFF.